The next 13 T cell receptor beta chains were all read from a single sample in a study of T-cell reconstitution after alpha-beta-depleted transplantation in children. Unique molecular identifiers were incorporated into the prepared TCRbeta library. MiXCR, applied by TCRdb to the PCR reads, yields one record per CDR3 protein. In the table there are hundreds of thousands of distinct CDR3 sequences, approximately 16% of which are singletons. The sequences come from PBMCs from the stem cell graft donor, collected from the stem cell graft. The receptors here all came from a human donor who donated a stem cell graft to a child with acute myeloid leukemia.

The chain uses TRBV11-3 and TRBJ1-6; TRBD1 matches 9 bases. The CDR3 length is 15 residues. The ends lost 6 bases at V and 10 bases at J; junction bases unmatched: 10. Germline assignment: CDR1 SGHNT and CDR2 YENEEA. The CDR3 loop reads CASSYRQGGWSPLHF. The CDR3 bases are TGTGCCAGCAGTTACCGACAGGGGGGATGGTCACCCCTCCACTTT.

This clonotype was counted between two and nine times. Here the CDR3 DNA reads TGCGCCAGCAGCTTGGACAGGGGGAAGAGTAATGAGCAGTTCTTC. Protein: CASSLDRGKSNEQFF. This sequence joins TRBV5-1 and TRBJ2-1; 8 bases align to TRBD1. The CDR3 runs to 15 residues. V shed 0 bases, J shed 7 bases, and the junction held 6 bases outside the gene matches. The germline V gene has CDR1 SGHRS and CDR2 YFSETQ.

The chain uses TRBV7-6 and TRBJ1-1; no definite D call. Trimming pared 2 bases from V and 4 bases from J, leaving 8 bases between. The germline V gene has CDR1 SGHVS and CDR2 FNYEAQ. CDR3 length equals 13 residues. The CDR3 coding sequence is TGTGCCAGCAGCTTAAGAGTCGGCACTGAAGCTTTCTTT. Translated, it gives CASSLRVGTEAFF.

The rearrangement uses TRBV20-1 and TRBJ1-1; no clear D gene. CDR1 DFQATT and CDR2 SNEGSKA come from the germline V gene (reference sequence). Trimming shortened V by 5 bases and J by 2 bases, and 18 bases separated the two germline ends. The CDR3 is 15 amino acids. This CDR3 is CSAPRKVRPNTEAFF. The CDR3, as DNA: TGCAGTGCTCCACGCAAAGTACGACCTAACACTGAAGCTTTCTTT.

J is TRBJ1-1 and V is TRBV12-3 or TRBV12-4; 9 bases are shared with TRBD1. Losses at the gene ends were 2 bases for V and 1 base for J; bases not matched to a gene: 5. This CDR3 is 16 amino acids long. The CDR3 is CASSLRPGQGNTEAFF. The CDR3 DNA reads TGTGCCAGCAGTTTAAGACCGGGACAGGGGAACACTGAAGCTTTCTTT.

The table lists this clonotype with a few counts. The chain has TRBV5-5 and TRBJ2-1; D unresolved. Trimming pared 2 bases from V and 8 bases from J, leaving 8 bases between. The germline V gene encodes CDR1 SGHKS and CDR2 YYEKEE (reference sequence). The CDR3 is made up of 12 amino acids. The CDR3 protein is CASSFDDHEQFF. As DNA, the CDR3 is TGTGCCAGCAGCTTTGATGACCATGAGCAGTTCTTC.

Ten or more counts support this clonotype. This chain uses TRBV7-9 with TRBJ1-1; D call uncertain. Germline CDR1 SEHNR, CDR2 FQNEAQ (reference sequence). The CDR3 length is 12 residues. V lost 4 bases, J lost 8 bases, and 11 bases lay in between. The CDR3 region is CASSSRASEAFF. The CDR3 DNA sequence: TGTGCCAGCAGCTCAAGAGCATCGGAAGCTTTCTTT.

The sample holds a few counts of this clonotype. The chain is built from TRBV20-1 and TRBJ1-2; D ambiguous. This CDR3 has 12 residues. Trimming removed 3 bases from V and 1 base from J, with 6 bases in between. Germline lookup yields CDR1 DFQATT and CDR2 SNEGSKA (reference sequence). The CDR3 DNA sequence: TGCAGTGCTAGCTCCCATAACTATGGCTACACCTTC. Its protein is CSASSHNYGYTF.

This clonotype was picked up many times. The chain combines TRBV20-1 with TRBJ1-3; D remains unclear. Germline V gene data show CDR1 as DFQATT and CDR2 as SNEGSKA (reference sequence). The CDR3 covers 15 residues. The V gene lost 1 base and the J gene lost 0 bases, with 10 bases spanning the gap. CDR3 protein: CSARAQAISGNTIYF. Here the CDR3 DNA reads TGCAGTGCTAGAGCCCAGGCGATCTCTGGAAACACCATATATTTT.

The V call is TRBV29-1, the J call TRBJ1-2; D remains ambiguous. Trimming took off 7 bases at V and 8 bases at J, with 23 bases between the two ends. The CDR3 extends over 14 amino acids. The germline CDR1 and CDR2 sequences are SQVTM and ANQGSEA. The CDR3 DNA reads TGCAGCGCTTTGAGTTGGGATACGGTAGGCGGCTACACCTTC. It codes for CSALSWDTVGGYTF.

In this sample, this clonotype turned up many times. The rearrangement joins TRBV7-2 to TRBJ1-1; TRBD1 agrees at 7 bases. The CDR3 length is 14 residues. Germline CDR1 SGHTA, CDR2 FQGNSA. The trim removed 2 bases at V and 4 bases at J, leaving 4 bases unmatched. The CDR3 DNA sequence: TGTGCCAGCAGCTTACAGGGGGGAGGCACTGAAGCTTTCTTT. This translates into CASSLQGGGTEAFF. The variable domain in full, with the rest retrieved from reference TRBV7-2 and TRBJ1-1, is GAGVSQSPSNKVTEKGKDVELRCDPISGHTALYWYRQSLGQGLEFLIYFQGNSAPDKSGLPSDRFSAERTGGSVSTLTIQRTQQEDSAVYLCASSLQGGGTEAFFGQGTRLTVV.

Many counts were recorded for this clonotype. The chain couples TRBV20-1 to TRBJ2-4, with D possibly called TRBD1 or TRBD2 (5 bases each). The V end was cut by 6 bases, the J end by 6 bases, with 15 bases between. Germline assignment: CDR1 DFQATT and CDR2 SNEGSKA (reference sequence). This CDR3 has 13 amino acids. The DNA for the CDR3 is TGCAGTGCCCCTCCGGGTGGGGGAAACATTCAGTACTTC. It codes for CSAPPGGGNIQYF.

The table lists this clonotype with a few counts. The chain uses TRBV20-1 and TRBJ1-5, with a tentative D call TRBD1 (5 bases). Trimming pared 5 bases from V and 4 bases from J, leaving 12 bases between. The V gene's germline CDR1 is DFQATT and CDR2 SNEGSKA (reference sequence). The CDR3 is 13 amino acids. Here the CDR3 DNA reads TGCAGTGCTGGGGGGGTAAGGAATCAGCCCCAGCATTTT. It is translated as CSAGGVRNQPQHF.